The 9 T cell receptor beta chains given below trace back to one sample, sequenced in a study of control samples from healthy donors and cancer patients. Profiling relied on immunoSEQ multiplex PCR, and the TCRdb table lists in-frame clones only, not all of them. The data show 150,000 to 200,000 clones, about 93% seen once. The sample consisted of blood. The source is a woman aged 25-40 years in good health.

J is TRBJ2-2 and V is TRBV5-6, with 8 bases matching TRBD1. Germline V CDR1 and CDR2: SGHDT, YYEEEE. The CDR3 has 17 amino acids. J lost 2 bases, V lost 3 bases, and 9 bases had no gene match. CDR3 sequence (DNA): TGTGCCAGCAGCTCCGGAACCGGACAGGGCAACACCGGGGAGCTGTTTTTT. This encodes CASSSGTGQGNTGELFF.

A few counts support this clone. The J gene is TRBJ1-5, the V gene TRBV7-3, with D possibly being TRBD1 (6 bases). The CDR3 length is 15 residues. V lost 1 base and J 5 bases, leaving 12 bases between the germline ends. Germline V gene sequence: CDR1 SGHTA, CDR2 FQGTGA. CDR3 in amino acids: CASSLNGRGDQPQHF. The DNA for the CDR3 is TGTGCCAGCAGCTTAAACGGCAGGGGTGATCAGCCCCAGCATTTT.

The chain recombines TRBV24-1 with TRBJ2-1, with D possibly matching TRBD2 (6 bases). The CDR3 contains 14 residues. Germline loops: CDR1 KGHDR, CDR2 SFDVKD. V lost 6 bases and J 7 bases, leaving 15 bases between the germline ends. The chain's CDR3 is CATSHMRGTNEQFF. The CDR3 DNA is TGTGCCACCAGTCACATGCGGGGTACGAATGAGCAGTTCTTC.

The chain combines TRBV14 with TRBJ2-3; no definite D call. The germline gives CDR1 SGHDN, CDR2 FVKESK. This CDR3 region has 15 residues. Trimming cost V 0 bases and J 8 bases, with 15 bases left between them. The CDR3 is CASSQEGIGVSTQYF. The CDR3 coding sequence is TGTGCCAGCAGCCAAGAAGGGATTGGGGTATCTACGCAGTATTTT.

The chain uses TRBV5-5 and TRBJ2-7; D gene ambiguous. The V gene's germline CDR1 is SGHKS and CDR2 YYEKEE (reference sequence). The ends were cut back, 0 bases at V and 3 bases at J, with 7 bases in the middle. This CDR3 contains 13 residues. DNA for the CDR3: TGTGCCAGCAGCTTGGGGACGGGCTACGAGCAGTACTTC. This sequence encodes CASSLGTGYEQYF.

This rearrangement joins TRBV27 to TRBJ2-7; 7 bases map to TRBD1. The CDR3 loop spans 13 amino acids. V lost 4 bases, J lost 2 bases, and 2 bases stayed unmatched. Germline assignment: CDR1 MNHEY and CDR2 SMNVEV (reference sequence). In DNA form, the CDR3 reads TGTGCCAGCAGTTGGGGACAGACCTACGAGCAGTACTTC. It yields the protein CASSWGQTYEQYF.

With respect to this clone: The sample carries other DNA sequences with the same CDR3. This sequence joins TRBV5-1 and TRBJ2-1; D is perhaps TRBD2 (6 bases). This CDR3 has 15 amino acids. Germline assignment: CDR1 SGHRS and CDR2 YFSETQ. V was pared by 0 bases and J by 0 bases, with 7 bases between. The chain's CDR3 is CASSLGGNSYNEQFF. The CDR3 nucleotides read TGCGCCAGCAGCTTGGGCGGGAACTCCTACAATGAGCAGTTCTTC.

This sequence joins TRBV19 and TRBJ2-1, with TRBD2 matching 15 bases. Germline trimming cut 5 bases from V and 8 bases from J; bases unmatched to any gene: 7. The CDR3 is made up of 16 amino acids. The germline gives CDR1 LNHDA, CDR2 SQIVND (reference sequence). CDR3 in DNA: TGTGCCAGTAGTTCACGGACTAGCGGGAGGGTTTATGAGCAGTTCTTC. Protein product: CASSSRTSGRVYEQFF.

The V and J genes are TRBV11-2 and TRBJ2-3; 14 nucleotides align to TRBD2. The CDR3 is made up of 17 amino acids. The germline gives CDR1 SGHAT, CDR2 FQNNGV. Trimming took 5 bases from V and 5 from J; bases not matched to a gene: 9. CDR3 in DNA: TGTGCCAGCAGCCCCAGACTAGCGGGAGGGCACGTAGATACGCAGTATTTT. Translating it yields CASSPRLAGGHVDTQYF.